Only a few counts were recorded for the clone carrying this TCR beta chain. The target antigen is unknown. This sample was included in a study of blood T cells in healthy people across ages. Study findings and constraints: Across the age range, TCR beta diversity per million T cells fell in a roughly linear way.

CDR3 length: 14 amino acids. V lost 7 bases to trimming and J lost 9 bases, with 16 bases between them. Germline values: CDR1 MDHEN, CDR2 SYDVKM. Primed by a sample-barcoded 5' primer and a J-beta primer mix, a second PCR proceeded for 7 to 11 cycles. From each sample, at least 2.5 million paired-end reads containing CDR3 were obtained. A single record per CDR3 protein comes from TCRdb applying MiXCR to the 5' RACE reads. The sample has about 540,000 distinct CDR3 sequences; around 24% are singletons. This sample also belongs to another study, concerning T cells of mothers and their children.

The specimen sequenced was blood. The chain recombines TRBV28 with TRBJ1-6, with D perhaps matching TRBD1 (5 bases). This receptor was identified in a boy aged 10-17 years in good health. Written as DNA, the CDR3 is TGTGCCAGCAATGGGTTTGGCGGGGGTTCACCCCTCCACTTT. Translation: CASNGFGGGSPLHF.